The 16 T cell receptor beta chains reported below all come from one sample, sequenced in a study of TIL therapy for anti-PD-1-resistant metastatic lung cancer. Time point denoted: pre-treatment sample, taken before nivolumab and TIL therapy. This was the immunoSEQ v3 assay. The assay was immunoSEQ multiplex PCR, and TCRdb's table has in-frame clones only and misses some. Here the sample spans 20,000 or so clones, around 71% being singletons. Material: blood, obtained at baseline. The receptors stem from a person between 30 and 80 years old with non-small cell lung cancer.

The chain employs TRBV3-1 (or the pseudogene TRBV3-2) and TRBJ2-5, with 12 bases that match TRBD2. Trimming at V came to 1 base and at J to 4 bases, leaving 4 bases not matched to a gene. The CDR3 totals 16 residues. Germline CDR1 LGHDT, CDR2 YNNKEL (reference sequence). This chain's CDR3 is CASSQGTSGGRETQYF. DNA for the CDR3: TGTGCCAGCAGCCAAGGTACTAGCGGGGGGAGAGAGACCCAGTACTTC.

The chain has TRBV6-6 and TRBJ1-2; maybe TRBD1 (5 bases). Looked up from germline, CDR1 is MNHNY and CDR2 is SVGAGI (reference sequence). The CDR3 covers 13 residues. The V gene lost 7 bases and the J gene lost 1 base, with 10 bases spanning the gap. The CDR3 DNA follows: TGTGCCAGCACACGGGGCGATAACTATGGCTACACCTTC. It codes for CASTRGDNYGYTF.

The chain recombines TRBV4-3 with TRBJ1-2; TRBD1 aligns across 7 bases. In germline, CDR1 is LGHNA, CDR2 YSLEER. The CDR3 has 15 residues. V gave up 1 base and J gave up 2 bases; unmatched junction bases: 4. This CDR3 is CASSQVPGQNYGYTF. The CDR3 DNA follows: TGCGCCAGCAGCCAAGTTCCGGGACAGAACTATGGCTACACCTTC.

The chain couples TRBV27 to TRBJ2-3; 9 bases are a match to TRBD1. This CDR3 region has 16 residues. Germline V gene data show CDR1 as MNHEY and CDR2 as SMNVEV (reference sequence). V lost 0 bases, J lost 3 bases, and 4 bases stayed unmatched. The CDR3 DNA sequence: TGTGCCAGCAGTTTATCGGGGACAGGGCGAACAGATACGCAGTATTTT. As protein: CASSLSGTGRTDTQYF.

This clone was seen once. The chain couples TRBV28 to TRBJ2-1, with unresolved D. Looked up from germline, CDR1 is MDHEN and CDR2 is SYDVKM. The V end lost 6 bases, the J end lost 2 bases, and 17 bases lay between the germline ends. The CDR3 totals 16 residues. The CDR3 sequence: CASSLTDTQPYNEQFF. The DNA for the CDR3 is TGTGCCAGCAGCCTAACTGACACCCAGCCCTACAATGAGCAGTTCTTC. Filled out from reference TRBV28 and TRBJ2-1, the complete variable domain reads DVKVTQSSRYLVKRTGEKVFLECVQDMDHENMFWYRQDPGLGLRLIYFSYDVKMKEKGDIPEGYSVSREKKERFSLILESASTNQTSMYLCASSLTDTQPYNEQFFGPGTRLTVL.

In regard to this clone: This specimen includes other DNA sequences encoding the same CDR3. As DNA, the CDR3 is TGTGCCAGCAGCTTGTATCAGGGGACGAACACTGAAGCTTTCTTT. Its translation is CASSLYQGTNTEAFF. The chain is built from TRBV5-5 and TRBJ1-1; TRBD1 is a possible D gene (6 bases). V lost 1 base and J lost 1, with 11 bases in between. The CDR3 has 15 amino acids. Germline CDR1 and CDR2: SGHKS and YYEKEE (reference sequence).

The chain joins TRBV6-5 to TRBJ1-2; D gene unclear. The V gene lost 0 bases and the J gene lost 0 bases, with 11 bases spanning the gap. The CDR3 runs to 16 residues. The V gene's germline CDR1 is MNHEY and CDR2 SVGAGI. DNA for the CDR3: TGTGCCAGCAGTTACTCGGCTCAAATACCTAACTATGGCTACACCTTC. Amino acids: CASSYSAQIPNYGYTF.

The chain joins TRBV2 to TRBJ2-5, with 7 bases fitting TRBD2. V was clipped by 2 bases and J by 6 bases; unmatched bases: 6. Germline CDR1 SNHLY, CDR2 FYNNEI. There are 14 residues in the CDR3. This CDR3 reads CASSESSSGQTQYF. The CDR3 DNA sequence: TGTGCCAGCAGTGAATCGTCTAGCGGACAGACCCAGTACTTC.

The chain recombines TRBV7-8 with TRBJ1-5; D is ambiguous. V was trimmed by 1 base and J by 0 bases, leaving 1 base between them. The CDR3 spans 13 residues. Germline lookup yields CDR1 SGHVS and CDR2 FQNEAQ. The CDR3 bases are TGTGCCAGCAGCTTAGATAGCAATCAGCCCCAGCATTTT. Amino acid sequence: CASSLDSNQPQHF.

The chain employs TRBV7-9 and TRBJ2-2, with unresolved D. The V and J ends lost 2 bases and 5 bases respectively, with 3 bases between them. Looked up from germline, CDR1 is SEHNR and CDR2 is FQNEAQ (reference sequence). This CDR3 has 12 residues. CDR3 DNA: TGTGCCAGCAGCTTACTAACCGGGGAGCTGTTTTTT. Its translation: CASSLLTGELFF.

The V gene is TRBV21-1, the J gene TRBJ1-2; the listed D gene, TRBD1, was not tested against the DNA. TRBV21-1 is a pseudogene locus. This CDR3 is built from 16 residues. Here the CDR3 reads CASSKGGHSGNYGYTF. The DNA for the CDR3 is TGTGCCAGCAGCAAAGGGGGGCACTCAGGAAACTATGGCTACACCTTC.

The chain is built from TRBV5-6 and TRBJ2-5, with 8 bases identical to TRBD2. The germline V gene encodes CDR1 SGHDT and CDR2 YYEEEE. V trimming: 4 bases; J trimming: 4 bases; junction bases outside the gene matches: 6. This CDR3 contains 14 residues. CDR3: CASSVAGTRETQYF. DNA of the CDR3: TGTGCCAGCAGCGTCGCCGGGACTAGAGAGACCCAGTACTTC.

The chain carries TRBV5-1 and TRBJ1-2; D is ambiguous. Germline V gene sequence: CDR1 SGHRS, CDR2 YFSETQ. This CDR3 spans 14 amino acids. The ends were cut back, 0 bases at V and 5 bases at J, with 11 bases in the middle. The DNA for the CDR3 is TGCGCCAGCAGCTTGGGGCGACCCCAATATGGCTACACCTTC. Amino acid sequence: CASSLGRPQYGYTF.

V gene TRBV3-1 (or the pseudogene TRBV3-2) combines with J gene TRBJ2-7; D remains unclear. Trimming cost V 8 bases and J 3 bases, with 11 bases left between them. CDR1 is LGHDT, CDR2 YNNKEL, per germline (reference sequence). CDR3 length: 12 residues. CDR3 in DNA: TGTGCCAGCGGCGGCCTCAACTACGAGCAGTACTTC. Translation gives CASGGLNYEQYF.

This rearrangement joins TRBV2 to TRBJ2-3; unclear D gene. This CDR3 spans 12 amino acids. V lost 3 bases to trimming and J lost 4 bases, with 5 bases between them. Germline V lookup: CDR1 SNHLY, CDR2 FYNNEI. In nucleotides, the CDR3 is TGTGCCAGCAGTGACCGATCAGATACGCAGTATTTT. Its protein product is CASSDRSDTQYF.

CDR3 nucleotide sequence: TGTGCCTGGAGTGTCGGGGGGACAGCTCCCTACGAGCAGTACTTC. It codes for CAWSVGGTAPYEQYF. J is TRBJ2-7 and V is TRBV30, with D possibly called TRBD1 or TRBD2 (7 bases each). Trimming pared 0 bases from V and 2 bases from J, leaving 14 bases between. The CDR3 is 15 amino acids. Germline lookup yields CDR1 GTSNPN and CDR2 SVGIG (reference sequence).